One sample yielded the 7 T cell receptor beta chains listed below, sequenced in a study of blood T cell repertoires in COVID-19. Libraries were prepared by immunoSEQ multiplex PCR; TCRdb keeps only in-frame clonotypes and omits some of them. The sample yields 90,000 to 120,000 clones, approximately 81% seen once. Sequenced: peripheral blood. Receptors were obtained from a human donor in a cohort sampled during active COVID-19.

The rearrangement links TRBV28 to TRBJ1-1; tentatively, D is TRBD1 (5 bases). In germline, CDR1 is MDHEN, CDR2 SYDVKM. The CDR3 is 18 residues long. The V and J ends lost 1 base and 6 bases respectively, with 24 bases between them. CDR3 in amino acids: CASSLYGQGINLLAEAFF. The DNA of the CDR3 is TGTGCCAGCAGTTTATATGGCCAGGGTATAAATTTGCTTGCTGAAGCTTTCTTT. Full variable domain (missing parts from reference TRBV28 and TRBJ1-1): DVKVTQSSRYLVKRTGEKVFLECVQDMDHENMFWYRQDPGLGLRLIYFSYDVKMKEKGDIPEGYSVSREKKERFSLILESASTNQTSMYLCASSLYGQGINLLAEAFFGQGTRLTVV.

The chain links TRBV2 to TRBJ2-3, with 10 nucleotides matching TRBD1. Germline loops: CDR1 SNHLY, CDR2 FYNNEI. This CDR3 contains 14 residues. J gave up 4 bases and V 5 bases, and 3 bases lay outside the gene matches. Here the CDR3 reads CASSQTGGADTQYF. The DNA for the CDR3 is TGTGCCAGCAGTCAGACAGGGGGCGCAGATACGCAGTATTTT.

CDR3 in amino acids: CASSIQGYNYGYTF. The CDR3 DNA sequence: TGTGCCAGTAGTATCCAGGGGTATAACTATGGCTACACCTTC. The V gene is TRBV19, the J gene TRBJ1-2; possible D gene TRBD1, 6 bases. Germline V lookup: CDR1 LNHDA, CDR2 SQIVND (reference sequence). Between the trimmed V and J ends, which lost 3 bases and 1 base, there was a span of 9 bases. The CDR3 loop spans 14 amino acids.

The CDR3 here is CASRRVAADQETQYF. The CDR3 DNA sequence: TGCGCCAGCAGGCGGGTAGCGGCCGACCAAGAGACCCAGTACTTC. The chain is built from TRBV4-1 and TRBJ2-5; possible D gene TRBD2, 6 bases. The CDR3 contains 15 residues. The germline V gene encodes CDR1 MGHRA and CDR2 YSYEKL. V was shortened by 6 bases and J by 0 bases, with 14 bases between the two germline ends.

V is TRBV7-8 and J is TRBJ1-2; maybe TRBD1 (6 bases). There are 13 residues in the CDR3. Germline lookup yields CDR1 SGHVS and CDR2 FQNEAQ. The ends were cut back, 5 bases at V and 1 base at J, with 8 bases in the middle. In DNA, the CDR3 is TGTGCCAGCAGCAAGGACAGTAACTATGGCTACACCTTC. It specifies CASSKDSNYGYTF.

The CDR3 coding sequence is TGTGCCAGTAGTATGATACCCGGGACAGGAAATAGCAATCAGCCCCAGCATTTT. This sequence encodes CASSMIPGTGNSNQPQHF. V is TRBV19 and J is TRBJ1-5; TRBD1 aligns across 8 bases. Trimming at V came to 3 bases and at J to 0 bases, leaving 10 bases not matched to a gene. The CDR3 sequence is 18 residues long. Germline values: CDR1 LNHDA, CDR2 SQIVND (reference sequence).

This chain joins TRBV18 and TRBJ1-1; D possibly corresponds to TRBD1 (6 bases). The V gene lost 0 bases and the J gene lost 2 bases, with 16 bases spanning the gap. The CDR3 has 17 residues. Germline V CDR1 and CDR2: KGHSH, LQKENI. The CDR3 nucleotides read TGTGCCAGCTCACCACCGATGGGACAAACTGGAAACACTGAAGCTTTCTTT. Its protein is CASSPPMGQTGNTEAFF.